A single sample gave rise to the 7 T cell receptor beta chains below, sequenced in a study of OX40 agonist ivuxolimab in advanced cancers. This table comes from immunoSEQ multiplex PCR, and its TCRdb copy is limited to in-frame clones, with some not included. The profile shows tens of thousands of clones, approximately 84% of them singletons. The sequenced sample was CD4+ or CD8+ T cells sorted from blood, obtained in a trial of the OX40 agonist ivuxolimab. These receptors were collected from an adult with an advanced solid tumor such as melanoma, head and neck, liver or kidney cancer.

The genes are TRBV7-9 and TRBJ2-1; possibly TRBD1 for D (6 bases). V was shortened by 11 bases and J by 1 base, with 15 bases between the two germline ends. This CDR3 has 14 amino acids. Per the germline V gene, CDR1 is SEHNR and CDR2 is FQNEAQ (reference sequence). The chain's CDR3 is CAVPGQGSYNEQFF. The DNA for the CDR3 is TGTGCCGTCCCGGGGCAGGGGTCCTACAATGAGCAGTTCTTC.

The sample holds a few counts of this clone. The chain employs TRBV28 and TRBJ1-5; 7 bases are shared with TRBD1. V trimming: 8 bases; J trimming: 5 bases; junction bases outside the gene matches: 3. This CDR3 contains 12 residues. Germline CDR1 reads MDHEN; CDR2 reads SYDVKM. The CDR3 nucleotides are TGTGCCAGCCTTACAGGGGATCAGCCCCAGCATTTT. Encoded protein: CASLTGDQPQHF.

The chain employs TRBV2 and TRBJ2-5; TRBD2 is a possible D gene (5 bases). V shed 8 bases and J shed 4 bases, with 14 bases lying between them. CDR3 length: 13 amino acids. CDR1 is SNHLY, CDR2 FYNNEI, per germline. The CDR3: CASFRSEGETQYF. The CDR3 DNA follows: TGTGCCAGCTTTAGGTCCGAGGGAGAGACCCAGTACTTC.

The J gene is TRBJ1-1, the V gene TRBV14; D unclear. The CDR3 extends over 15 amino acids. V lost 2 bases and J lost 1, with 11 bases in between. Germline V gene data show CDR1 as SGHDN and CDR2 as FVKESK. The chain's CDR3 is CASSQSTQPNTEAFF. As DNA, the CDR3 is TGTGCCAGCAGCCAATCTACACAGCCGAACACTGAAGCTTTCTTT.

The J gene is TRBJ2-1, the V gene TRBV11-3; 7 nucleotides agree with TRBD2. This CDR3 has 15 amino acids. The V segment lost 5 bases and the J segment 1 base; nucleotides outside the gene matches: 5. Germline V gene lookup returns CDR1 SGHNT and CDR2 YENEEA. In nucleotides, the CDR3 is TGTGCCAGCAGCCTGAGCGGGGCGTCCTACAATGAGCAGTTCTTC. Translating gives CASSLSGASYNEQFF. The full variable domain, with the rest looked up from reference TRBV11-3 and TRBJ2-1, is EAGVVQSPRYKIIEKKQPVAFWCNPISGHNTLYWYLQNLGQGPELLIRYENEEAVDDSQLPKDRFSAERLKGVDSTLKIQPAELGDSAVYLCASSLSGASYNEQFFGPGTRLTVL.

The rearrangement joins TRBV10-1 to TRBJ2-5; the D gene is possibly TRBD1 (6 bases). This CDR3 region has 14 residues. V lost 2 bases to trimming and J lost 5 bases, with 12 bases between them. Germline lookup yields CDR1 WNHNN and CDR2 SYGVQD (reference sequence). The CDR3 sequence: CASSERGQRETQYF. The CDR3 nucleotides read TGCGCCAGCAGTGAGAGAGGACAGAGGGAGACCCAGTACTTC.

There are a few counts of this clone. The chain links TRBV11-2 to TRBJ1-1; no firm D call. V was trimmed by 3 bases and J by 3 bases, leaving 8 bases between them. The CDR3 has 13 amino acids. Germline V gives CDR1 SGHAT, CDR2 FQNNGV. The CDR3 DNA follows: TGTGCCAGCAGCTTGGACGGAGACACTGAAGCTTTCTTT. Protein product: CASSLDGDTEAFF.